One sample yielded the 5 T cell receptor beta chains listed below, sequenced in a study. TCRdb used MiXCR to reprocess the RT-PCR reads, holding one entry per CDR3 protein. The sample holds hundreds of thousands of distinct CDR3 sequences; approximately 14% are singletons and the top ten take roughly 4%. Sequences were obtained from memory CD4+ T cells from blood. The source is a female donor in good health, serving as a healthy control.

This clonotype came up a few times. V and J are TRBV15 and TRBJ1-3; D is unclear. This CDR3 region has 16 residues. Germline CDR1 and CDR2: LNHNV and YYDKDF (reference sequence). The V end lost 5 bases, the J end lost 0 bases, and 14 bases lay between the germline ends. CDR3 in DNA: TGTGCCACCAGCGCACCCCGCGGAAGCTCTGGAAACACCATATATTTT. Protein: CATSAPRGSSGNTIYF.

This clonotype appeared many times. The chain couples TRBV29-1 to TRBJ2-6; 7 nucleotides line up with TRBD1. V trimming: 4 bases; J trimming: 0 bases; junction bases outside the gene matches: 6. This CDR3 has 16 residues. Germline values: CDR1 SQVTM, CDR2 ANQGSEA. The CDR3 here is CSVVLGQSSGANVLTF. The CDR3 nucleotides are TGCAGCGTTGTTCTGGGACAGAGCTCTGGGGCCAACGTCCTGACTTTC. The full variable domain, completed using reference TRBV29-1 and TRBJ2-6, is SAVISQKPSRDICQRGTSLTIQCQVDSQVTMMFWYRQQPGQSLTLIATANQGSEATYESGFVIDKFPISRPNLTFSTLTVSNMSPEDSSIYLCSVVLGQSSGANVLTFGAGSRLTVL.

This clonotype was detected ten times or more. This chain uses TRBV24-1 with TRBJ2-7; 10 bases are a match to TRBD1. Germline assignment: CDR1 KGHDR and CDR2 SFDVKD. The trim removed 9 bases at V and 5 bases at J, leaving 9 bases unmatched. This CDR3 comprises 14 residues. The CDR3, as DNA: TGTGCCACCGCCCGCGGACAGGGGGGACACGAGCAGTACTTC. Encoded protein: CATARGQGGHEQYF.

CDR3 in amino acids: CASIGTSGSEYEQYF. In DNA, the CDR3 is TGTGCCAGCATAGGGACTAGCGGGAGTGAATACGAGCAGTACTTC. J is TRBJ2-7 and V is TRBV27, with 14 bases fitting TRBD2. Germline trimming cut 7 bases from V and 4 bases from J; bases unmatched to any gene: 6. The CDR3 is 15 residues long. Germline V lookup: CDR1 MNHEY, CDR2 SMNVEV (reference sequence).

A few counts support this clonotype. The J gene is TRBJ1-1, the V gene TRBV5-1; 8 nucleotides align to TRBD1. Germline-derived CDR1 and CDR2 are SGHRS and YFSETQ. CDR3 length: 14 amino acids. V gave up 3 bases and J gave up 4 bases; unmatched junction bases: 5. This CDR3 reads CASSYAQGVTEAFF. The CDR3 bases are TGCGCCAGCAGCTATGCACAGGGGGTCACTGAAGCTTTCTTT.